The rows below give T cell receptor beta chains drawn from one sample of a study of regulatory T cells in long-lasting Graves disease. TCRdb ran MiXCR on the multiplex PCR reads and lists one entry per CDR3 protein. Among under 700,000 distinct CDR3 sequences listed, around 15% were seen once. This sample also belongs to another study, concerning T cells in Graves' hyperthyroidism and ophthalmopathy.

The source material was peripheral blood mononuclear cells (PBMCs), sampled at new diagnosis, from a patient treated with antithyroid drugs. The origin of the receptors is a woman aged 35-60 years with Graves disease. The CDR3 runs from the conserved cysteine through the conserved F or W. The D gene is left open where the match is weak. Where a row states a size, it is once, few, many or the class of an expanded clone; other rows omit it.

v_call	j_call	clone_size	d_call	cdr3_nt	cdr3_aa
TRBV12-3/TRBV12-4	TRBJ1-1	many	.	TGTGCCAGCTTGACGGGGGAACCTTTGAAGTACACTGAAGCTTTCTTT	CASLTGEPLKYTEAFF
TRBV6-1	TRBJ1-1	many	.	TGTGCCAGTGAGAACGGGGGGAACCGGGCTGAAGCTTTCTTT	CASENGGNRAEAFF
TRBV6-1	TRBJ1-2	.	TRBD1	TGTGCCAGCATCCTAGACACCGGGACAGTACGTAACTATGGCTACACCTTC	CASILDTGTVRNYGYTF
TRBV27	TRBJ1-2	many	TRBD1	TGTGCCAGCAGTTTGTCCGGGACAGGTTTGGGCTACACCTTC	CASSLSGTGLGYTF
TRBV19	TRBJ1-2	.	.	TGTGCCAGTAGTTATACTACCGAGACAGCCTATGGCTACACCTTC	CASSYTTETAYGYTF
TRBV29-1	TRBJ1-1	few	.	TGCAGCGTTGAGAGGGACCCCACAGACACTGAAGCTTTCTTT	CSVERDPTDTEAFF
TRBV20-1	TRBJ2-2	.	TRBD2	TGCAGTGCTAGAGTAGCGGGATCGACCGGGGAGCTGTTTTTT	CSARVAGSTGELFF
TRBV5-1	TRBJ2-3	many	TRBD1	TGCGCCAGCAGCCCGGGACAGCCCTACACAGATACGCAGTATTTT	CASSPGQPYTDTQYF
TRBV30	TRBJ2-7	many	.	TGTGCCTGGAGCTCCGTCTCCTACGAGCAGTACTTC	CAWSSVSYEQYF
TRBV11-2	TRBJ1-1	.	.	TGTGCCAGCAAGCCTGGACGGATGAACACTGAAGCTTTCTTT	CASKPGRMNTEAFF
TRBV2	TRBJ2-6	.	TRBD2	TGTGCCAGCAGTTCAACTTCCGGGACTAGCGGCTCTGGGGCCAACGTCCTGACTTTC	CASSSTSGTSGSGANVLTF
TRBV28	TRBJ2-3	few	.	TGTGCCGGCATCAGTTCTAGCACAGATACGCGGTATTTT	CAGISSSTDTRYF
TRBV2	TRBJ1-3	many	.	TGTGCCAGCAGTGATTCCCACTTTCCTTCTGGAAACACCATATATTTT	CASSDSHFPSGNTIYF
TRBV15	TRBJ1-5	few	.	TGTGCCACCAGCGGGGCGTCGGGGAGCCAGCATTTT	CATSGASGSQHF
TRBV18	TRBJ2-5	.	TRBD1	TGTGCCAGCTCACCACCCCGGACAGGGTCGGAGACCCAGTACTTC	CASSPPRTGSETQYF
TRBV6-2/TRBV6-3	TRBJ2-3	many	.	TGTGCCAGCAGTTACGTGAGCCGCACAGATACGCAGTATTTT	CASSYVSRTDTQYF
TRBV20-1	TRBJ1-1	few	.	TGCAGTGCTAGAGATATCTCCGAGAACACTGAAGCTTTCTTT	CSARDISENTEAFF
TRBV11-2	TRBJ1-5	many	.	TGTGCCAGCAGCTTAGGGGGGACATTAGGGGATCAGCCCCAGCATTTT	CASSLGGTLGDQPQHF
TRBV6-1	TRBJ2-1	.	TRBD2	TGTGCCAGCAGCTCTTTAGCGGGGGGGCTCTACAATGAGCAGTTCTTC	CASSSLAGGLYNEQFF
TRBV29-1	TRBJ1-3	.	.	TGCAGCGTTGTTGTGGCCCCCAACTCTGGAAACACCATATATTTT	CSVVVAPNSGNTIYF
TRBV3-1	TRBJ1-2	.	TRBD1	TGTGTCAGCAGCCCACGGACAGGGGATGGCTACACCTTC	CVSSPRTGDGYTF
TRBV12-3/TRBV12-4	TRBJ2-7	.	TRBD2	TGTGCCAGCAGTGCCCCGGGACTAGCATACGAGCAGTACTTC	CASSAPGLAYEQYF
TRBV11-2	TRBJ1-2	few	.	TGTGCCAGCAGCTTAGATTGGACGGAACACTATGGCTACACCTTC	CASSLDWTEHYGYTF
TRBV5-1	TRBJ2-5	.	TRBD1	TGCGCCAGCAGCGTAGGACAGGGGGCCTGGGAGACCCAGTACTTC	CASSVGQGAWETQYF
TRBV15	TRBJ2-7	.	.	TGTGCCACCAGCAGAGACAGGGACCCGACCTACGAGCAGTACTTC	CATSRDRDPTYEQYF
TRBV10-3	TRBJ1-2	.	.	TGTGCCATCAGTGAGCCCATGGCAGGGCTCAACTATGGCTACACCTTC	CAISEPMAGLNYGYTF
TRBV9	TRBJ2-2	many	.	TGTGCCAGCAGTGTCGGTGGTACCGGGGAGCTGTTTTTT	CASSVGGTGELFF
TRBV7-9	TRBJ1-6	few	.	TGTGCCAGCAGCCCCGGCGGGTTGGGAAATTCACCCCTCCACTTT	CASSPGGLGNSPLHF
TRBV15	TRBJ2-5	few	TRBD2	TGTGCCACCAGCAGAGATTGGGGGGGAGAGACCCAGTACTTC	CATSRDWGGETQYF
TRBV4-1	TRBJ2-3	.	TRBD1	TGCGCCAGCAGCCTTGGACAGGGAAGGAGGGAGAAACATTTT	CASSLGQGRREKHF
TRBV7-9	TRBJ2-7	many	.	TGTGCCAGCAGCTTGACTGAATACTACGAGCAGTACTTC	CASSLTEYYEQYF
TRBV7-3	TRBJ2-1	.	TRBD2	TGTGCCAGCAGCTTATGGACTAGCGGGGGGGCGGGCAATGAGCAGTTCTTC	CASSLWTSGGAGNEQFF
TRBV6-1	TRBJ1-1	.	.	TGTGCCAGCATCGAGGAGGCAATGAACACTGAAGCTTTCTTT	CASIEEAMNTEAFF
TRBV19	TRBJ1-5	.	.	TGTGCCAGTAGTATCCAAAGCAATCAGCCCCAGCATTTT	CASSIQSNQPQHF
TRBV10-3	TRBJ1-6	.	TRBD1	TGTGCCATCAGTGTTACTGGGACAGGGGTCTCACCCCTCCACTTT	CAISVTGTGVSPLHF
TRBV12-3/TRBV12-4	TRBJ2-2	many	.	TGTGCCAGCAGTCAACAACAGGGAGGCACCGGGGAGCTGTTTTTT	CASSQQQGGTGELFF
TRBV6-5	TRBJ2-7	few	TRBD1	TGTGCCAGCAGTTCGCAGGACAGGGTCGTTTTC	CASSSQDRVVF
TRBV10-2	TRBJ2-5	many	TRBD2	TGCGCCAGCAGTGACGGGAGGGTTCGAGAGACCCAGTACTTC	CASSDGRVRETQYF
TRBV19	TRBJ2-2	few	.	TGTGCCAGTTGTCTTGGGTTCTTCAACACCGGGGAGCTGTTTTTT	CASCLGFFNTGELFF
TRBV5-1	TRBJ1-1	many	.	TGCGCCAGCAGCTTTAATGGGGGGGGTCCCATGAACACTGAAGCTTTCTTT	CASSFNGGGPMNTEAFF
TRBV7-4	TRBJ1-5	few	.	TGTGCCAGCAGCCCTTCCAGGGGACGGAGATTCTGTCAGCCCCAGCATTTT	CASSPSRGRRFCQPQHF
TRBV18	TRBJ2-7	few	.	TGTGCCAGCTCACCTGCCTTCAGCGTGGGTGAGCAGTACTTC	CASSPAFSVGEQYF